This is a list of T cell receptor beta chains from one sample in a study of blood T cell repertoires in COVID-19. TCRdb's copy holds only in-frame clones and misses some; the assay was immunoSEQ multiplex PCR. The repertoire holds under 60,000 clones, with about 91% as singletons. The specimen sequenced was peripheral blood. The source of these receptors is a man aged 45-60 years with active COVID-19. Each CDR3 is given with its conserved first and last residue. The D gene is left open where the match is weak. A clone size is listed for some rows: how often the clone was seen (once, few, many), or a class if it is expanded.

>TRBJ1-3|TRBV6-1|-|-
CASSEWGRVSGNTIYF
TGTGCCAGCAGTGAATGGGGCAGGGTCTCTGGAAACACCATATATTTT
>TRBJ1-1|TRBV4-2|-|-
CASSQKIWNTEAFF
TGTGCCAGCAGCCAAAAAATCTGGAACACTGAAGCTTTCTTT
>TRBJ1-2|TRBV3-1/TRBV3-2|-|-
CASSPGGRGYTF
TGTGCCAGCAGCCCCGGGGGACGTGGCTACACCTTC
>TRBJ2-1|TRBV3-1/TRBV3-2|-|TRBD2
CASSRGGLAASSYNEQFF
TGTGCCAGCAGCCGGGGTGGGCTAGCGGCGAGCTCCTACAATGAGCAGTTCTTC
>TRBJ2-3|TRBV28|-|TRBD1
CASSPTGVLITDTQYF
TGTGCCAGCAGTCCCACAGGGGTCTTGATCACAGATACGCAGTATTTT
>TRBJ2-6|TRBV18|-|-
CASSPRQHSGANVLTF
TGTGCCAGCTCACCACGACAACACTCTGGGGCCAACGTCCTGACTTTC
>TRBJ1-2|TRBV28|-|-
CASRRERGGYTF
TGTGCCAGCAGGCGGGAAAGGGGTGGCTACACCTTC
>TRBJ1-5|TRBV2|-|-
CASSESAGGGHQPQHF
TGTGCCAGCAGTGAATCGGCCGGGGGGGGGCATCAGCCCCAGCATTTT
>TRBJ2-3|TRBV7-9|-|TRBD2
CASRWTSGSTDTQYF
TGTGCCAGCAGATGGACTAGCGGCAGCACAGATACGCAGTATTTT
>TRBJ1-2|TRBV18|-|TRBD1
CASSRMQGEYGYTF
TGTGCCAGCTCACGAATGCAGGGGGAGTATGGCTACACCTTC
>TRBJ2-7|TRBV11-3|-|TRBD1
CASSYDRVGEQYF
TGTGCCAGCAGCTATGACAGGGTCGGAGAGCAGTACTTC
>TRBJ1-2|TRBV19|-|-
CASTKWIPTGGDGYTF
TGTGCCAGTACCAAATGGATTCCTACAGGTGGCGATGGCTACACCTTC
>TRBJ2-1|TRBV7-9|once|-
CASSYTQGNYNEQFF
TGTGCCAGCAGTTACACTCAGGGAAACTACAATGAGCAGTTCTTC
>TRBJ2-1|TRBV14|-|-
CASTQHGAANNEQFF
TGTGCCAGCACCCAGCATGGGGCGGCGAACAATGAGCAGTTCTTC
>TRBJ1-1|TRBV29-1|once|-
CSVDRVLANTEAFF
TGCAGCGTTGACAGGGTGTTGGCGAACACTGAAGCTTTCTTT
>TRBJ1-3|TRBV6-1|-|-
CASSERGNSGNTIYF
TGTGCCAGCAGTGAACGAGGGAACTCTGGAAACACCATATATTTT
>TRBJ2-3|TRBV5-1|-|-
CASSLGGRPTDTQYF
TGCGCCAGCAGCTTGGGAGGGCGCCCTACAGATACGCAGTATTTT
>TRBJ2-2|TRBV10-3|-|-
CAISVRLNTGELFF
TGTGCCATCAGTGTGAGGCTGAACACCGGGGAGCTGTTTTTT
>TRBJ2-5|TRBV4-1|-|-
CASSQEASAETQYF
TGCGCCAGCAGCCAAGAGGCTAGCGCGGAGACCCAGTACTTC
>TRBJ1-2|TRBV5-1|few|-
CASSLGPSTNYGYTF
TGCGCCAGCAGCTTGGGTCCCAGTACTAACTATGGCTACACCTTC
>TRBJ2-7|TRBV2|-|TRBD2
CASSDGSGVYF
TGTGCCAGCAGTGACGGTAGCGGGGTATACTTC
>TRBJ2-2|TRBV6-5|-|TRBD1
CASSSGTGGPVELFF
TGTGCCAGCAGTTCCGGGACAGGGGGCCCGGTAGAGCTGTTTTTT
>TRBJ2-1|TRBV4-2|few|TRBD1
CASSRGGTGGNEQFF
TGTGCCAGCAGCCGAGGCGGGACAGGGGGTAATGAGCAGTTCTTC
>TRBJ2-7|TRBV7-8|few|-
CASSHGQTYEQYF
TGTGCCAGCAGCCACGGACAGACCTACGAGCAGTACTTC
>TRBJ2-5|TRBV7-2|-|TRBD2
CASSLELAGGPQYF
TGTGCCAGCAGCTTAGAACTAGCGGGGGGGCCCCAGTACTTC
>TRBJ1-6|TRBV7-2|-|-
CASSPALLPSYNSPLHF
TGTGCCAGCAGCCCCGCATTATTGCCTAGCTATAATTCACCCCTCCACTTT
>TRBJ2-1|TRBV15|-|-
CATRGQPFYNEQFF
TGTGCCACCAGAGGACAGCCCTTCTACAATGAGCAGTTCTTC
>TRBJ1-4|TRBV7-6|-|-
CASSLVWTLDSPTNEKLFF
TGTGCCAGCAGCTTAGTGTGGACCTTGGACAGTCCAACTAATGAAAAACTGTTTTTT
>TRBJ2-2|TRBV5-6|-|-
CASSWTETGELFF
TGTGCCAGCAGCTGGACAGAGACCGGGGAGCTGTTTTTT
>TRBJ2-1|TRBV5-4|-|TRBD1
CASSTDRGEQFF
TGTGCCAGCAGCACGGACAGGGGTGAGCAGTTCTTC
>TRBJ1-1|TRBV11-3|-|-
CASSLLENTEAFF
TGTGCCAGCAGCTTACTAGAGAACACTGAAGCTTTCTTT
>TRBJ2-5|TRBV11-2|-|-
CASSSGQFQETQYF
TGTGCCAGCAGCTCAGGACAGTTCCAAGAGACCCAGTACTTC
>TRBJ1-6|TRBV15|-|-
CATSRDHPGTNSPLHF
TGTGCCACCAGCAGAGATCATCCGGGTACTAATTCACCCCTCCACTTT
>TRBJ2-7|TRBV5-8|-|-
CASSLDREREQYF
TGTGCCAGCAGCTTGGACAGGGAACGGGAGCAGTACTTC
>TRBJ2-1|TRBV25-1|-|-
CASRYGTYNEQFF
TGTGCCAGCAGGTACGGTACGTACAATGAGCAGTTCTTC
>TRBJ2-7|TRBV5-1|-|-
CASSWGVGGEQYF
TGCGCCAGCAGCTGGGGGGTGGGCGGCGAGCAGTACTTC
>TRBJ2-1|TRBV28|once|-
CASTPGGGAQSYNEQFF
TGTGCCAGCACCCCCGGAGGCGGCGCGCAATCCTACAATGAGCAGTTCTTC
>TRBJ2-5|TRBV7-9|-|TRBD1
CASSYWTGGEETQYF
TGTGCCAGCAGCTACTGGACAGGGGGCGAGGAGACCCAGTACTTC
>TRBJ1-1|TRBV6-2/TRBV6-3|-|-
CASSSRVGNMNTEAFF
TGTGCCAGCAGTTCCAGGGTGGGAAATATGAACACTGAAGCTTTCTTT
>TRBJ2-3|TRBV4-3|-|TRBD2
CASSQVTSGGPDTQYF
TGCGCCAGCAGCCAAGTTACTAGCGGGGGACCAGATACGCAGTATTTT
>TRBJ2-1|TRBV3-1/TRBV3-2|once|TRBD2
CASSQDPTSGTGKVF
TGTGCCAGCAGCCAAGATCCGACTAGCGGGACGGGGAAAGTCTTC
>TRBJ2-7|TRBV2|-|TRBD1
CASSERPGQGFYEQYF
TGTGCCAGCAGTGAAAGGCCGGGACAGGGTTTCTACGAGCAGTACTTC
>TRBJ2-1|TRBV5-1|-|-
CASSLGSFSSYNEQFF
TGCGCCAGCAGCTTGGGGTCCTTCAGCTCCTACAATGAGCAGTTCTTC
>TRBJ2-5|TRBV9|-|TRBD2
CASSVGSSGGETQYF
TGTGCCAGCAGCGTAGGGTCCAGCGGGGGAGAGACCCAGTACTTC
>TRBJ2-3|TRBV7-2|-|TRBD2
CASSLTGTSGSTDTQYF
TGTGCCAGCAGCCTAACCGGGACTAGCGGTAGCACAGATACGCAGTATTTT
>TRBJ2-2|TRBV27|-|-
CASTTTNTGELFF
TGTGCCAGCACGACTACTAACACCGGGGAGCTGTTTTTT
>TRBJ2-3|TRBV5-5|-|TRBD1
CASSRTGISTDTQYF
TGTGCCAGCAGCCGGACAGGTATAAGCACAGATACGCAGTATTTT
>TRBJ1-2|TRBV12-3/TRBV12-4|once|-
CASSVPGGGYTF
TGTGCCAGCAGTGTGCCGGGAGGGGGCTACACCTTC
>TRBJ2-1|TRBV13|-|TRBD1
CASHDRGRVNEQFF
TGTGCCAGCCACGACAGGGGGCGCGTAAATGAGCAGTTCTTC
>TRBJ1-1|TRBV7-2|once|-
CASSTTVNTEAFF
TGTGCCAGCAGCACAACAGTGAACACTGAAGCTTTCTTT
>TRBJ1-6|TRBV6-5|-|-
CASTNRVYNSPLHF
TGTGCCAGTACCAACAGAGTCTATAATTCACCCCTCCACTTT
>TRBJ1-1|TRBV5-5|-|TRBD1
CASSSGGTTEAFF
TGTGCCAGCAGCTCAGGGGGGACCACTGAAGCTTTCTTT
>TRBJ1-1|TRBV29-1|-|-
CSVGEVPNTEAFF
TGCAGCGTGGGGGAGGTCCCTAACACTGAAGCTTTCTTT
>TRBJ2-3|TRBV5-1|-|-
CASSLGTTADTQYF
TGCGCCAGCAGCTTGGGCACCACAGCAGATACGCAGTATTTT
>TRBJ2-7|TRBV6-5|-|TRBD2
CASFPSGGYEQYF
TGTGCCAGCTTCCCTAGCGGGGGTTACGAGCAGTACTTC
>TRBJ2-3|TRBV6-1|-|TRBD1
CASREAGTGGTPPQYF
TGTGCCAGCAGGGAAGCCGGGACAGGGGGGACCCCACCGCAGTATTTT
>TRBJ2-5|TRBV6-5|-|-
CASSTQTERYF
TGTGCCAGCAGTACTCAGACAGAGAGGTACTTC
>TRBJ2-1|TRBV29-1|-|-
CSVRGGSYNEQFF
TGCAGCGTACGCGGAGGGTCCTACAATGAGCAGTTCTTC
>TRBJ1-2|TRBV5-4|-|TRBD1
CASSHKTGGVYGYTF
TGTGCCAGCAGCCACAAAACAGGGGGCGTCTATGGCTACACCTTC